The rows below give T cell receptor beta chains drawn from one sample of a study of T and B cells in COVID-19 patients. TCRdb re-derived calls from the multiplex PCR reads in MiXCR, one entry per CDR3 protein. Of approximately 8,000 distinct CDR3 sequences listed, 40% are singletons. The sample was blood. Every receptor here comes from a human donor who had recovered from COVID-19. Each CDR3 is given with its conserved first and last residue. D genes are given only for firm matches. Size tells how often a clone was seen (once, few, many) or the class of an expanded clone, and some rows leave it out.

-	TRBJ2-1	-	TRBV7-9	TGTGCCAGCAGCAGACTACAGGGCTGGTACAATGAGCAGTTCTTC	CASSRLQGWYNEQFF
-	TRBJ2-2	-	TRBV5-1	TGCGCCAGCAGCTTGTGGCCGGGCGCGAACACCGGGGAGCTGTTTTTT	CASSLWPGANTGELFF
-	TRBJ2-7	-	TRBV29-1	TGCAGTTTTACCATCTCCTACGAGCAGTACTTC	CSFTISYEQYF
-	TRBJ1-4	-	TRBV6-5	TGTGCCAGCAGCCCGGGGATTACTTATCAAAAACTGTTTTTT	CASSPGITYQKLFF
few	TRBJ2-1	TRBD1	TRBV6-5	TGTGCCAGCAGTGTGGGACAGGGGAATGAGCAGTTCTTC	CASSVGQGNEQFF
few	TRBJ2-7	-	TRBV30	TGTGCCTGGAGTCCCCGACAGGCTTCGTGGGGGGACGAGCAGTACTTC	CAWSPRQASWGDEQYF
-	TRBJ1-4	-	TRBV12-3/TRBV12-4	TGTGCCAGCAGTTTGGGGGTGGATGAAAAACTGTTTTTT	CASSLGVDEKLFF
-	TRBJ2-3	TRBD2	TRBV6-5	TGTGCCAGCAGGGAGACTAGCGGGGGCCGAGATACGCAGTATTTT	CASRETSGGRDTQYF
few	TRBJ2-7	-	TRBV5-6	TGTGCCAGCAGCTCGACGGACAGAGAGTACGAGCAGTACTTC	CASSSTDREYEQYF
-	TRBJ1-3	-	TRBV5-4	TGTGCCAGCAGCTTGGCCAGGGACTCTGGAAACACCATATATTTT	CASSLARDSGNTIYF
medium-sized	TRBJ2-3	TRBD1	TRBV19	TGTGCCAGTAGACAACAGGGGGCCACAGATACGCAGTATTTT	CASRQQGATDTQYF
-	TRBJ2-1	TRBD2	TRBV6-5	TGTGGCAGCAGTTACTCGAGCGGGCAGGGTTGGAGCGGGGCGCAGAGGGAGCAGTTCTTC	CGSSYSSGQGWSGAQREQFF
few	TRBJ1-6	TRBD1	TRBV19	TGTGCCAGTAGTCTAGGACAGGGAACGGGTAATTCACCCCTCCACTTT	CASSLGQGTGNSPLHF
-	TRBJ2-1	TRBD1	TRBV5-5	TGTGCCAGCAGCTTTGGGGACAGGGGGAATGAGCAGTTCTTC	CASSFGDRGNEQFF
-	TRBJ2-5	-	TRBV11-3	TGTGCCAGCAGCTTCTTTCAGTCCCAAGAGACCCAGTACTTC	CASSFFQSQETQYF
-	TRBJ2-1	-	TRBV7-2	TGTGCCAGCAGCGGCACCAAAATGATCTATGAGCAGTTCTTC	CASSGTKMIYEQFF
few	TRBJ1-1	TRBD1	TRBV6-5	TGTGCCAGCAGTTTATCGGGACAGGGACGAACTGAAGCTTTCTTT	CASSLSGQGRTEAFF
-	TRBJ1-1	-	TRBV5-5	TGTGCCAGCAGCCCTACACAAGGGGACACTGAAGCTTTCTTT	CASSPTQGDTEAFF
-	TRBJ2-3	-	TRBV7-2	TGTGCCAGCAGCTTAGCGGGGCTCTCGGGGGATACGCAGTATTTT	CASSLAGLSGDTQYF
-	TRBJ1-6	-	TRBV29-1	TGCAGCGTCCAGACGGACCTTGGGTCACCCCTCCACTTT	CSVQTDLGSPLHF
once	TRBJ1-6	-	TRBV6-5	TGTGCCAGCAGTGAAGCCGGGTCGAACTCACCCCTCCACTTT	CASSEAGSNSPLHF
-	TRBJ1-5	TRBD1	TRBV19	TGTGCCAGTAGTATAGAAAAGAACCAGGGGGATCAGCCCCAGCATTTT	CASSIEKNQGDQPQHF
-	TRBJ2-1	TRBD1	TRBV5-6	TGTGCCAGCAGCGCGACGGGACAGCAATACAATGAGCAGTTCTTC	CASSATGQQYNEQFF
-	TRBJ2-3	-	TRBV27	TGTGCCAGCAGTTTACGAGACTTGCGGAACACAGATACGCAGTATTTT	CASSLRDLRNTDTQYF
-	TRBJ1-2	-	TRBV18	TGTGCCAGCTCATTTTCGGGGGTCGATGGCTACACCTTC	CASSFSGVDGYTF
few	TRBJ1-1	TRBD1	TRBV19	TGTGCCAGTAGTGCCGGACAGGCAAACACTGAAGCTTTCTTT	CASSAGQANTEAFF
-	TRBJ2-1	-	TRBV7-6	TGTGCCAGCAGCTTAATTTCGGTGAATGAGCAGTTCTTC	CASSLISVNEQFF
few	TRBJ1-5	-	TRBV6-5	TGTGCCACTCACAGGGTTGGACGGAGTTATCAGCCCCAGCATTTT	CATHRVGRSYQPQHF
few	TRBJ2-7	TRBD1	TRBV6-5	TGTGCCAGCACCGACAGGGCCTACGAGCAGTACTTC	CASTDRAYEQYF
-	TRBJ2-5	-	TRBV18	TGTGCCAGCTCACCCCGGCCCAGGAACCAAGAGACCCAGTACTTC	CASSPRPRNQETQYF
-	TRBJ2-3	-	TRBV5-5	TGCGCCAGCAGCTTGGCCACGGCAGATACGCAGTATTTT	CASSLATADTQYF
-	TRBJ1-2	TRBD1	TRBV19	TGTGCCAGTAGCCTATTTTTCAGGGGGGACTATGGCTACACCTTC	CASSLFFRGDYGYTF
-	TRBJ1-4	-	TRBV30	TGTGCCTGGAGTGGGAGGCAGTCTTGGGAAAAACTGTTTTTT	CAWSGRQSWEKLFF
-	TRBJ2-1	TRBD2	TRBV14	TGTGCCAGCAGCCCGTTTAGCGGGGGCCTCTACAATGAGCAGTTCTTC	CASSPFSGGLYNEQFF
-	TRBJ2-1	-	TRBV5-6	TGTGCCAGCAGGGCGGTAGGGGTGATAGATGAGCAGTTCTTC	CASRAVGVIDEQFF
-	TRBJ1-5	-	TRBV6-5	TGTGCCAGCAGTTACACTCACGGGCTCGGTGCAGCCCAGCATTTT	CASSYTHGLGAAQHF
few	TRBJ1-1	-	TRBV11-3	TGTGCCAGCAGCTTAGCAGACAGGTACACTGAAGCTTTCTTT	CASSLADRYTEAFF
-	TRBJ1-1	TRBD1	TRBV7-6	TGTGCCAGCAGCGCAAACAGGGGGAACACTGAAGCTTTCTTT	CASSANRGNTEAFF
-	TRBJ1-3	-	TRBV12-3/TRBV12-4	TGTGCCAGCAGGACAGGACTATCATCTGGAAACACCATATATTTT	CASRTGLSSGNTIYF
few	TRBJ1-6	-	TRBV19	TGTGCCAGTAGTATATCAGGGACTAATTCACCCCTCCACTTT	CASSISGTNSPLHF
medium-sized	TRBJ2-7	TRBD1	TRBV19	TGTGCCAGTAGCCTCGGGACAGGGCATGGGTACGAGCAGTACTTC	CASSLGTGHGYEQYF
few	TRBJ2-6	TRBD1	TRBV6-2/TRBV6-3	TGTGCCAGCAGAACAGGGGGCTCTGGGGCCAACGTCCTGACTTTC	CASRTGGSGANVLTF
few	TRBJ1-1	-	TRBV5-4	TGTGCCAGCAGCAACCAGGACAGCAGTGAAGCTTTCTTT	CASSNQDSSEAFF
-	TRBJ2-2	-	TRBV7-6	TGTGCCAGCAGCTTAGGGGCCCGCAGGGGCCCTAACACCGGGGAGCTGTTTTTT	CASSLGARRGPNTGELFF
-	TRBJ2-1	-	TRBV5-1	TGCGCCAGCAGCTCCCGCCCGAACAATGAGCAGTTCTTC	CASSSRPNNEQFF
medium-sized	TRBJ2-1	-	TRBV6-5	TGTGCCAGCAGCCAATACCTTCAAGGCCCTAATGAGCAGTTCTTC	CASSQYLQGPNEQFF
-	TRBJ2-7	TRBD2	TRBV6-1	TGTGCCAGCAGTGAGGCGACTAGCGGGGGTTCCTACGAGCAGTACTTC	CASSEATSGGSYEQYF
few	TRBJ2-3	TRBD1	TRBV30	TGTGCCTGGAGTACAAACAGGGGGCGAACAGATACGCAGTATTTT	CAWSTNRGRTDTQYF
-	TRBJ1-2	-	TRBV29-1	TGCAGCGTTGCACAGTTTGGCTATGGCTACACCTTC	CSVAQFGYGYTF
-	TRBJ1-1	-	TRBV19	TGTGCCAGTAGTCCGATGGGGGTACAGGTCGGCACTGAAGCTTTCTTT	CASSPMGVQVGTEAFF
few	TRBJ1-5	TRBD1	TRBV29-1	TGCAGCGTTGGGGACAGGGTGGATCAGCCCCAGCATTTT	CSVGDRVDQPQHF
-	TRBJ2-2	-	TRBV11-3	TGTGCCAGCAGCTTAGTGATCTATGGGCAGGGAGGCGGGGAGCTGTTTTTT	CASSLVIYGQGGGELFF
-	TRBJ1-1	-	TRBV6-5	TGTGCCAGCAGTTACTCCAGACAGCCGAACACTGAAGCTTTCTTT	CASSYSRQPNTEAFF